This T cell receptor (beta chain) originates from a study of blood T cell repertoires in COVID-19. About the study: Italy, Spain and the United States were the sources of the convalescent and acute COVID-19 samples. From T cells, B-cell-depleted T cells, or PBMCs came the material, which was cDNA or gDNA.

Measured with immunoSEQ multiplex PCR; TCRdb has only the in-frame clones, and not every one. The sample lists around 80,000 clones, about four fifths occurring once. This clone was observed a single time. This CDR3 comprises 13 residues. Germline V lookup: CDR1 SNHLY, CDR2 FYNNEI. The V end was cut by 5 bases, the J end by 7 bases, with 9 bases between. The sequence was obtained from a woman older than 75 with active or convalescent COVID-19. The sequencing input was peripheral blood. The V call is TRBV2, the J call TRBJ1-6, with unresolved D. The chain's CDR3 is CASSRGSNSPLHF. As DNA, the CDR3 is TGTGCCAGCAGTCGGGGATCAAATTCACCCCTCCACTTT.